One T cell receptor (beta chain) is described in this entry. Clones were sequenced by immunoSEQ multiplex PCR, and TCRdb holds only the in-frame ones, with some missing. The sample shows about 73,000 clones, roughly 92% of them seen only once. These data originate in a study of T cell changes during pregnancy in multiple sclerosis. The CDR3 runs to 13 residues. CDR1 MNHEY and CDR2 SVGAGI come from the germline V gene. The V and J ends lost 5 bases and 1 base, in that order; junction bases with no gene match: 2. Sequenced material: peripheral blood, taken in the third trimester of pregnancy. This TCR was recovered from a female donor in good health, enrolled as a control in a pregnancy study. This sequence joins TRBV6-5 and TRBJ2-7, with 7 bases matching TRBD1. The CDR3 sequence: CASSGQESYEQYF. CDR3 in DNA: TGTGCCAGCAGTGGACAGGAATCCTACGAGCAGTACTTC.